This TCR beta chain originates from a study of OX40 agonist ivuxolimab in advanced cancers. Turning to the study itself: Each dose-escalation patient presented with hepatocellular carcinoma, melanoma, renal cell or head and neck cancer.

Measured with immunoSEQ multiplex PCR; TCRdb has only the in-frame clones, and not every one. The table shows 65,000 to 95,000 clones, with approximately 85% occurring only once. CDR1 is MNHEY, CDR2 SVGAGI, per germline. V lost 5 bases, J lost 3 bases, and 4 bases stayed unmatched. The CDR3 has 13 amino acids. The input for sequencing was CD4+ or CD8+ T cells sorted from blood, taken in a trial of the OX40 agonist ivuxolimab. This chain joins TRBV6-5 and TRBJ2-7; 7 bases agree with TRBD1. This receptor was taken from an adult with an advanced solid tumor such as melanoma, head and neck, liver or kidney cancer. The CDR3 region has the DNA TGTGCCAGCAGTCCGGGACAGAACTACGAGCAGTACTTC. Its protein is CASSPGQNYEQYF.